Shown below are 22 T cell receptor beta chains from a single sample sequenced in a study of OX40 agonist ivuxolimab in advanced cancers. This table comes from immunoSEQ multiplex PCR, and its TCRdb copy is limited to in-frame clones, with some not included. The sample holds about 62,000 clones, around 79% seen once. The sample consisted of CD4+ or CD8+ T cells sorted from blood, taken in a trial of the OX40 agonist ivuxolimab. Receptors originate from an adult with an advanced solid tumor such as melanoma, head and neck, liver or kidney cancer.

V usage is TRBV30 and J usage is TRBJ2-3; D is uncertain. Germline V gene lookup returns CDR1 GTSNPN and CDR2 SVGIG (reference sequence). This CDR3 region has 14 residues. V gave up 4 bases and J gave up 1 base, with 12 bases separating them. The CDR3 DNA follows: TGTGCCTGGATTCAGGCCGGGCGCACAGATACGCAGTATTTT. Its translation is CAWIQAGRTDTQYF.

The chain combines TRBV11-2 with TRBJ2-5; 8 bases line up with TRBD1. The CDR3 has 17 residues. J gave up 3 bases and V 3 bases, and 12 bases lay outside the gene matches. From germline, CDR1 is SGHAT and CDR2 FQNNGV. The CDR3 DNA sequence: TGTGCCAGCAGCTTTAACGATTACAGGGGGAAAGAAGAGACCCAGTACTTC. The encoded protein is CASSFNDYRGKEETQYF.

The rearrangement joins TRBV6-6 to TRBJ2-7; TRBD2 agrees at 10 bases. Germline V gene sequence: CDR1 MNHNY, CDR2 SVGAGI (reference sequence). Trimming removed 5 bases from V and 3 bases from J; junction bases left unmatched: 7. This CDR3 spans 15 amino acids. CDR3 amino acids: CASSDRASGGYEQYF. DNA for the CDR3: TGTGCCAGCAGTGATCGGGCTAGCGGGGGCTACGAGCAGTACTTC.

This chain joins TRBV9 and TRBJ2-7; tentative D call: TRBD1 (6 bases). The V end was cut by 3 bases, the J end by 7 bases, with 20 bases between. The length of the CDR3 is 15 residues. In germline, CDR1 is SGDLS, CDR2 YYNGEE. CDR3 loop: CASSGAPGTLQEQYF. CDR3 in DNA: TGTGCCAGCAGCGGGGCCCCCGGGACACTCCAGGAGCAGTACTTC.

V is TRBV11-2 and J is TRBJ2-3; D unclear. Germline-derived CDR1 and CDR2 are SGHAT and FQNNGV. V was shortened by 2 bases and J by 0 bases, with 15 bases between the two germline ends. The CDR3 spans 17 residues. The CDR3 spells CASSLYQRVVSTDTQYF. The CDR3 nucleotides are TGTGCCAGCAGCTTATACCAAAGGGTGGTTAGCACAGATACGCAGTATTTT.

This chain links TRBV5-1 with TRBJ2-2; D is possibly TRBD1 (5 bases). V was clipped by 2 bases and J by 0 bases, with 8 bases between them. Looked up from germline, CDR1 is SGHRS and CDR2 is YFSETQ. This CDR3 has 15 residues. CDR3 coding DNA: TGCGCCAGCAGCTTACAGGCTACGAACACCGGGGAGCTGTTTTTT. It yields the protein CASSLQATNTGELFF.

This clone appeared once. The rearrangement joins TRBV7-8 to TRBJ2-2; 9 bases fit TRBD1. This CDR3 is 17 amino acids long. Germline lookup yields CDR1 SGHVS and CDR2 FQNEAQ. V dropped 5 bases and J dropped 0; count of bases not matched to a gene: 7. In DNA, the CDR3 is TGTGCCAGCAGCATCTTAACAGGGGGCCCGAACACCGGGGAGCTGTTTTTT. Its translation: CASSILTGGPNTGELFF.

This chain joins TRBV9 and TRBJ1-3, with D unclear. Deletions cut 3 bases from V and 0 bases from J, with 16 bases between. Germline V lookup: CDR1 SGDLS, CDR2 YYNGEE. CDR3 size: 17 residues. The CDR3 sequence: CASSAPMAGSSGNTIYF. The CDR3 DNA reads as TGTGCCAGCAGCGCACCGATGGCTGGGAGCTCTGGAAACACCATATATTTT.

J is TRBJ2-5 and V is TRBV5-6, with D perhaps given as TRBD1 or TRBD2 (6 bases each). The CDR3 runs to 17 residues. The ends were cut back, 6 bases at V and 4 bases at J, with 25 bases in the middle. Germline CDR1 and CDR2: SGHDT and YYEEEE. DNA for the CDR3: TGTGCCAGCACCATCAGACGGGGGCCACCCGAAGTAGAGACCCAGTACTTC. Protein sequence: CASTIRRGPPEVETQYF. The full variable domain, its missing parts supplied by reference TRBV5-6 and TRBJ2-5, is DAGVTQSPTHLIKTRGQQVTLRCSPKSGHDTVSWYQQALGQGPQFIFQYYEEEERQRGNFPDRFSGHQFPNYSSELNVNALLLGDSALYLCASTIRRGPPEVETQYFGPGTRLLVL.

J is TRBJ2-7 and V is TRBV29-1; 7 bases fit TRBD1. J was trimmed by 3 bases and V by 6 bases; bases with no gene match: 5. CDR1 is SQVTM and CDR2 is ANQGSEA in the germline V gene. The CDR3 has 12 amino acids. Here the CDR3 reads CSVGRDSYEQYF. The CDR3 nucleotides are TGCAGCGTGGGTAGGGACAGCTACGAGCAGTACTTC.

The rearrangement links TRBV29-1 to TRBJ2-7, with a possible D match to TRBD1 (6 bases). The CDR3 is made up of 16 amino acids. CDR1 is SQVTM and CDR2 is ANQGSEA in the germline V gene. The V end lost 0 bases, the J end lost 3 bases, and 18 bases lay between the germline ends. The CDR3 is CSVEDPLTGTGYEQYF. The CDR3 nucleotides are TGCAGCGTTGAAGACCCCCTTACAGGGACGGGCTACGAGCAGTACTTC.

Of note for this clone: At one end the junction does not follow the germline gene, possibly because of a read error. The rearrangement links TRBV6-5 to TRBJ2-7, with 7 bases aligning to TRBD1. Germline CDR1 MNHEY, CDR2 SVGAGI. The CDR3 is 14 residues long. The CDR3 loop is CASGYWGQRYEQYF. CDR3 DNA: TGTGCCAGCGGTTACTGGGGACAGCGCTACGAGCAGTACTTC.

Here the CDR3 DNA reads TGCGCCAGCAGCCTTAAGGGGGACACTGAAGCTTTCTTT. The encoded protein is CASSLKGDTEAFF. The chain recombines TRBV4-3 with TRBJ1-1, with D tentatively TRBD1 (6 bases). V was shortened by 4 bases and J by 3 bases, with 9 bases between the two germline ends. The CDR3 consists of 13 residues. Germline CDR1 is LGHNA and CDR2 is YSLEER.

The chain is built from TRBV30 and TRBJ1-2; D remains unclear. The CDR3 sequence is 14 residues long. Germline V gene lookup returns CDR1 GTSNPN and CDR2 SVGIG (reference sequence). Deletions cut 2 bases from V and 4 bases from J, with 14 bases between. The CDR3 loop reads CAWSSNLAGYGYTF. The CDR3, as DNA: TGTGCCTGGAGTTCGAACTTGGCGGGCTATGGCTACACCTTC.

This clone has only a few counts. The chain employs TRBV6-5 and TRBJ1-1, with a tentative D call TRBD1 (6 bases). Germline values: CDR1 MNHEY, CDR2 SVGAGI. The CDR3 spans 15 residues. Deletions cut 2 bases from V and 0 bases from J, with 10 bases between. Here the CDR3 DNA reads TGTGCCAGCAGTTACAAGACAGGAATGAACACTGAAGCTTTCTTT. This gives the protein CASSYKTGMNTEAFF.

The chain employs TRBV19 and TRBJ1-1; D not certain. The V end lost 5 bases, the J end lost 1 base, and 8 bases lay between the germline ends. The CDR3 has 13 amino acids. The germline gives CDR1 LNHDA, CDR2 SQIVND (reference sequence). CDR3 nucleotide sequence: TGTGCCAGTAGTTTTCGGGAGAACACTGAAGCTTTCTTT. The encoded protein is CASSFRENTEAFF.

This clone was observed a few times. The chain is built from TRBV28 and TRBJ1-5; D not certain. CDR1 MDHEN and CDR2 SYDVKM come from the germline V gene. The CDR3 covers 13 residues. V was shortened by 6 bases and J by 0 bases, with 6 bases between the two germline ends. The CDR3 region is CASSLNSNQPQHF. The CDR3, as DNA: TGTGCCAGCAGCCTGAATAGCAATCAGCCCCAGCATTTT.

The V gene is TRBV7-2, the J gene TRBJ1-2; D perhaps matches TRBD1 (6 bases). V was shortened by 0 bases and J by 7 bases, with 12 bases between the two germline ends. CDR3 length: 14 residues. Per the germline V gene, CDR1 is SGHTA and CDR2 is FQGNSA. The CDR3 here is CASSLAGTGLGYTF. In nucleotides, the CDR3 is TGTGCCAGCAGCTTAGCGGGTACAGGGCTTGGCTACACCTTC.

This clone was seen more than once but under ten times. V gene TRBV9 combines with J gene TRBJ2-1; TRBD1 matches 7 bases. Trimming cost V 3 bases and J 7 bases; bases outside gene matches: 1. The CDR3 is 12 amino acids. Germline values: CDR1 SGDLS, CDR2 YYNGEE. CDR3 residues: CASSGQGNEQFF. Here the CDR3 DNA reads TGTGCCAGCAGCGGACAGGGAAATGAGCAGTTCTTC.

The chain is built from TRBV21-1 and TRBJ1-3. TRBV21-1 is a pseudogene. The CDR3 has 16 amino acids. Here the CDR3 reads CASSKNSGSSGNTIYF. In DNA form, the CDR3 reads TGTGCCAGCAGCAAAAATTCGGGGAGCTCTGGAAACACCATATATTTT.

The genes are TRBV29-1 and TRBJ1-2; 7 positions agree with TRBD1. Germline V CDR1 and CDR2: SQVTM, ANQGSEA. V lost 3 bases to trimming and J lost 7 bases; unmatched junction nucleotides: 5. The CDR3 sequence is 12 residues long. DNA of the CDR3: TGCAGCGTTGATCAGGGGGTGGGTGGCTACACCTTC. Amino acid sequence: CSVDQGVGGYTF.

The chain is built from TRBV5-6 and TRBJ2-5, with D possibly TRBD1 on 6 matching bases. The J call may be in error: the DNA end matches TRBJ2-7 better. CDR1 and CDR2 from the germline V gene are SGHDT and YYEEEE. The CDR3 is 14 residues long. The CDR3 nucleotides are TGTGCCAGCAGCTTAGGTAGGGGGTGGTACGAGCAGTACTTC. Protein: CASSLGRGWYEQYF.